These T cell receptor beta chains were read from a single sample in a study of CD8+ T cells in alopecia areata. Clones were read by immunoSEQ multiplex PCR, and TCRdb kept only the in-frame ones, dropping some. The sample includes some 150,000 clones, nearly 55% of them seen just once. The sequenced sample was CD8+ T cells sorted from blood, obtained at week 4, from a patient treated with tofacitinib. The receptors derive from a human donor with alopecia areata. Both conserved end residues are part of each CDR3. D genes are given only for firm matches. Size is omitted from some rows. Given values are once, few, many or a class for expanded clones.

D gene: TRBD1
J gene: TRBJ2-2
V gene: TRBV6-5
clone size: NA
CDR3 DNA: TGTGCCAGCAGTTACTCCTCAGGGGGCATCGGGGAGCTGTTTTTT
CDR3 protein: CASSYSSGGIGELFF

D gene: TRBD1
J gene: TRBJ2-7
V gene: TRBV30
clone size: NA
CDR3 DNA: TGTGCCTGGAGTCCAGGGACAGGGGACTCCTACGAGCAGTACTTC
CDR3 protein: CAWSPGTGDSYEQYF

D gene: NA
J gene: TRBJ2-6
V gene: TRBV5-1
clone size: NA
CDR3 DNA: TGCGCCAGCAGCTTTGCAGGTGGGGTCAACGTCCTGACTTTC
CDR3 protein: CASSFAGGVNVLTF

D gene: NA
J gene: TRBJ1-2
V gene: TRBV4-3
clone size: NA
CDR3 DNA: TGCGCCAGCAGCCAAGAGGCGTTCGGCCAGGGAAACTATGGCTACACCTTC
CDR3 protein: CASSQEAFGQGNYGYTF

D gene: NA
J gene: TRBJ2-7
V gene: TRBV29-1
clone size: NA
CDR3 DNA: TGCAGCGTTGAAGATCCGGACAGAGCCTACGAGCAGTACTTC
CDR3 protein: CSVEDPDRAYEQYF

D gene: NA
J gene: TRBJ2-5
V gene: TRBV13
clone size: NA
CDR3 DNA: TGTGCCAGCAGCTTTGAGTTCAGGGGTCAAGAGACCCAGTACTTC
CDR3 protein: CASSFEFRGQETQYF

D gene: NA
J gene: TRBJ2-7
V gene: TRBV6-5
clone size: NA
CDR3 DNA: TGTGCCAGCATGGGAGTCCCCTACGAGCAGTACTTC
CDR3 protein: CASMGVPYEQYF

D gene: TRBD1
J gene: TRBJ2-2
V gene: TRBV11-2
clone size: NA
CDR3 DNA: TGTGCCAGCAGCCCTATCCCGGGACAGGGTATGAACACCGGGGAGCTGTTTTTT
CDR3 protein: CASSPIPGQGMNTGELFF

D gene: TRBD1
J gene: TRBJ2-3
V gene: TRBV29-1
clone size: few
CDR3 DNA: TGCAGCGTCGGTGGGACAGCGTCCCCGCACGCCGCAGATACGCAGTATTTT
CDR3 protein: CSVGGTASPHAADTQYF

D gene: TRBD2
J gene: TRBJ2-5
V gene: TRBV6-1
clone size: NA
CDR3 DNA: TGTGCCAGCAGTGGGAGCGGGGGGGCAGAGACCCAGTACTTC
CDR3 protein: CASSGSGGAETQYF

D gene: NA
J gene: TRBJ2-2
V gene: TRBV29-1
clone size: few
CDR3 DNA: TGCAGCGTTGAAGAGGACCTGAACACCGGGGAGCTGTTTTTT
CDR3 protein: CSVEEDLNTGELFF

D gene: NA
J gene: TRBJ2-5
V gene: TRBV5-1
clone size: NA
CDR3 DNA: TGCGCCAGCAGCTTGGTGTCGGATTCCCAAGAGACCCAGTACTTC
CDR3 protein: CASSLVSDSQETQYF